This is a list of T cell receptor beta chains from one sample in a study of type 1 and type 2 diabetes patients. TCRdb called the multiplex PCR reads again in MiXCR, with one record for every CDR3 protein. This repertoire shows 270,000 or so distinct CDR3 sequences, over 45% found once; its top ten account for roughly an eighth. The sample consisted of peripheral blood mononuclear cells (PBMCs). The receptors come from a man between 18 and 29 years old with type 2 diabetes. The CDR3 runs from the conserved cysteine through the conserved F or W. The D gene is left open where the match is weak. Clone size appears in some rows only: once, few, many, or a class for an expanded clone.

j_gene	d_gene	v_gene	abundance	CDR3nt	CDR3aa
TRBJ2-7	TRBD1	TRBV20-1	-	TGCAGTGCTAGAGACTACAGGGGCGTCAACGAGCAGTACTTC	CSARDYRGVNEQYF
TRBJ2-7	-	TRBV10-1	-	TGCGCCACCCGGGCCGGCTCCTACGAGCAGTACTTC	CATRAGSYEQYF
TRBJ1-2	-	TRBV7-9	-	TGTGCCAGCAGCGCCGGGAGACTTTCCTATGGCTACATCTTC	CASSAGRLSYGYIF
TRBJ2-2	TRBD1	TRBV7-8	-	TGTGTCAGCGACGACAGGGTCGATACCGGGGAGCTGTTTTTT	CVSDDRVDTGELFF
TRBJ2-7	-	TRBV10-3	-	TGTGCCATCAGGGATGAAACGGACCTTTACGAGCAGTACTTC	CAIRDETDLYEQYF
TRBJ1-2	-	TRBV19	-	TGTGCCAGTAGTATAGATGAAGGGCGCATAAACTATGGCTACACCTTC	CASSIDEGRINYGYTF
TRBJ1-1	-	TRBV19	-	TGTGCCAGTAGTATAGCAGTTGGGGGAACTGAAGCTCTCTTT	CASSIAVGGTEALF
TRBJ2-1	TRBD1	TRBV20-1	few	TGCAGTGCTAGAGATCTTATGACCGGGACAGGGTTCAATGAGCAGTTCTTC	CSARDLMTGTGFNEQFF
TRBJ2-1	TRBD2	TRBV2	-	TGTGCCAGCAGCCCCACTAGCGGGAGATACAATGAGCAGTTCTTC	CASSPTSGRYNEQFF
TRBJ2-5	-	TRBV2	many	TGTGCCAGCAGTGTGCAGACCCAGTACTTC	CASSVQTQYF
TRBJ1-1	-	TRBV2	many	TGTGCCAGCAGTGAAGCGTTAGCAGCTTTCTTT	CASSEALAAFF
TRBJ2-7	-	TRBV27	few	TGTGCCAGCAGTGAGAACAGGGATGCCTACGAGCAGTACTTC	CASSENRDAYEQYF
TRBJ1-1	-	TRBV6-5	few	TGTGCCAGCAGTCCTAGAGAATACACTGAAGCTTTCTTT	CASSPREYTEAFF
TRBJ2-7	TRBD2	TRBV6-5	few	TGTGCCAGCAGTCCCCAGGGGTTAGCGGGAGGGAACAGGTGGACCTACGAGCAGTACTTC	CASSPQGLAGGNRWTYEQYF
TRBJ2-5	-	TRBV10-3	-	TGTGCCATCAGTGAGTCATCGGCCGGGGAGACCCAGTACTTC	CAISESSAGETQYF
TRBJ2-1	-	TRBV15	-	TGTGCCACCAGTTCGGGCCCCGGTAATGAGCAGTTCTTC	CATSSGPGNEQFF
TRBJ1-2	-	TRBV19	-	TGTGCCAGTAGTATAGGGGCAGGGATAAGTAACTATGGCTACACCTTC	CASSIGAGISNYGYTF
TRBJ1-1	TRBD1	TRBV19	-	TGTGCCAGTATGTCGGTCCGGGACAGAATGAACACTGAAGCTTTCTTT	CASMSVRDRMNTEAFF
TRBJ2-2	TRBD2	TRBV9	-	TGTGCCAGCAACCCAGCGGGATCGGGCGGGGAGCTGTTTTTT	CASNPAGSGGELFF
TRBJ2-7	-	TRBV19	once	TGTGCCAGTAGTATGGTGGGACTGGCCTACGAGCAGTACTTC	CASSMVGLAYEQYF
TRBJ2-7	-	TRBV10-1	many	TGCGCCAGCAGTGAGTCAGAATGGGACGAGCAGTACTTC	CASSESEWDEQYF
TRBJ1-1	-	TRBV28	-	TGTGCCGGTTCCTCCTCACGAGCCGCTGAAGCTTTCTTT	CAGSSSRAAEAFF
TRBJ2-1	-	TRBV6-4	few	TGTGCCAGTAGTATCGGGGGCTATGAGCAGTTCTTC	CASSIGGYEQFF
TRBJ1-1	TRBD1	TRBV5-5	once	TGTGCCAGCAGCTGGACAGGGTTGAGTGAAGCTTTCTTT	CASSWTGLSEAFF
TRBJ2-2	TRBD1	TRBV15	-	TGTGCCACCAGCAGAGATCTAATCCCCACCAGGGGGCCTGGCGGGGAGCTGTTTTTT	CATSRDLIPTRGPGGELFF
TRBJ2-7	-	TRBV5-4	once	TGTGCCAGCAGCCCGGACGTTTGGACGTACGAGCAGTACTTC	CASSPDVWTYEQYF
TRBJ1-4	-	TRBV2	-	TGTGCCAACGAAGGACCAAGTGAAAAACTGTTTTTT	CANEGPSEKLFF
TRBJ1-6	TRBD1	TRBV13	-	TGTGCCAGCCAGGGGACAGCCAGTAATTCACCCCTCCACTTT	CASQGTASNSPLHF
TRBJ2-7	-	TRBV20-1	few	TGCAGTGCTATACGGGTAGCGGTCTCCTACGAGCAGTACTTC	CSAIRVAVSYEQYF
TRBJ1-5	-	TRBV28	-	TGTGCCAGCAGAAAAACAGCATATAGCAATCAGCCCCAGCATTTT	CASRKTAYSNQPQHF
TRBJ1-6	-	TRBV19	few	TGTGCCAGTAGTTCCCGCGAAAAAACCAATTATAATTCACCCCTCCACTTT	CASSSREKTNYNSPLHF